Below, 7 T cell receptor beta chains from the same sample are listed, as sequenced in a study of beta chain features in type 1 diabetes. Regarding the study as a whole: Shortening that was moderate but significant affected the TCRB CDR3s of Type 1 diabetes patients in all four CD4+ subsets.

No antigen has been identified for these receptors. The study reverse transcribed the entire isolated RNA, so it sequenced expressed TCRB transcripts. Here immunoSEQ multiplex PCR was the method, and the copy in TCRdb shows in-frame clones only, minus some. The table shows about 340,000 clones, with roughly 12% occurring only once. The source material was naive CD4+ T cells from blood. These receptors were collected from a young woman with type 1 diabetes.

The chain links TRBV28 to TRBJ2-3, with D perhaps matching TRBD1 (8 bases). This CDR3 has 15 amino acids. The germline CDR1 and CDR2 sequences are MDHEN and SYDVKM. The V end lost 6 bases, the J end lost 6 bases, and 19 bases lay between the germline ends. CDR3: CASSQGAGVGDTQYF. CDR3 nucleotides: TGTGCCAGCAGCCAGGGGGCGGGAGTGGGGGATACGCAGTATTTT.

The chain employs TRBV9 and TRBJ2-1; the match to TRBD2 covers 8 bases. CDR3 size: 15 residues. Germline V gene lookup returns CDR1 SGDLS and CDR2 YYNGEE. V was clipped by 2 bases and J by 8 bases; unmatched bases: 9. The CDR3 is CASSVVGLAGYEQFF. CDR3 DNA: TGTGCCAGCAGCGTGGTAGGACTAGCCGGGTATGAGCAGTTCTTC.

The chain has TRBV13 and TRBJ2-6; 8 nucleotides match TRBD1. The V gene's germline CDR1 is PRHDT and CDR2 FYEKMQ (reference sequence). This CDR3 has 17 residues. Losses at the gene ends were 7 bases for V and 0 bases for J; bases not matched to a gene: 8. DNA of the CDR3: TGTGCCAGCACCCTGACAGGGGCTCCCTCTGGGGCCAACGTCCTGACTTTC. Protein sequence: CASTLTGAPSGANVLTF. Using reference TRBV13 and TRBJ2-6 for the parts outside the CDR3, the full variable domain is AAGVIQSPRHLIKEKRETATLKCYPIPRHDTVYWYQQGPGQDPQFLISFYEKMQSDKGSIPDRFSAQQFSDYHSELNMSSLELGDSALYFCASTLTGAPSGANVLTFGAGSRLTVL.

J is TRBJ1-4 and V is TRBV7-2; D is possibly TRBD1 (5 bases). V lost 5 bases to trimming and J lost 0 bases, with 10 bases between them. Germline assignment: CDR1 SGHTA and CDR2 FQGNSA. This CDR3 spans 15 amino acids. The CDR3 bases are TGTGCCAGCAGCATAAGACAGTCAACTAATGAAAAACTGTTTTTT. Translation: CASSIRQSTNEKLFF.

V usage is TRBV30 and J usage is TRBJ2-7; D remains ambiguous. CDR1 is GTSNPN, CDR2 SVGIG, per germline (reference sequence). Trimming left V 0 bases short and J 4 bases short, with 7 bases between. The CDR3 runs to 12 residues. The CDR3 spells CAWSVTQYEQYF. CDR3 DNA: TGTGCCTGGAGTGTAACACAGTACGAGCAGTACTTC.

In its sample, this clone was seen a few times. The rearrangement links TRBV29-1 to TRBJ2-7; 9 nucleotides line up with TRBD1. V lost 0 bases and J lost 2; bases outside the gene matches: 8. The germline gives CDR1 SQVTM, CDR2 ANQGSEA. CDR3 length equals 16 residues. The CDR3 reads CSVEDPRQGEAYEQYV. The CDR3 coding sequence is TGCAGCGTTGAAGATCCGCGACAGGGGGAGGCCTACGAGCAGTACGTC.

The table lists this clone with a few counts. The chain combines TRBV10-3 with TRBJ2-7; TRBD2 aligns across 8 bases. The junction had 14 bases not matched to a gene; V was cut back by 10 bases and J by 6 bases. Germline V CDR1 and CDR2: ENHRY, SYGVKD. The CDR3 has 14 residues. The CDR3 spells CATSKRETDSEQYV. The CDR3 coding sequence is TGTGCCACCTCGAAGCGGGAGACCGACAGCGAGCAGTACGTC.